Below, one T cell receptor beta chain is given with its context. Its target is unknown. The data were taken from a study of identical twins. TCRdb analysed the 5' RACE reads with MiXCR anew, one entry per CDR3 protein. The sample records roughly 540,000 distinct CDR3 sequences, approximately 22% being singletons. General study results and limits: Memory repertoires lacked the insertion deficit that abundant cord blood beta clonotypes showed.

The germline CDR1 and CDR2 sequences are SGHDT and YYEEEE. Trimming pared 0 bases from V and 4 bases from J, leaving 11 bases between. CDR3 length: 14 amino acids. The sample was also reused in another study, on T cells expressing NK-cell markers.

The receptor was isolated from a woman younger than 35 in good health. Sequencing was done on a sample of CD4+ T cells sorted from blood. The genes are TRBV5-6 and TRBJ2-7; no clear D. Here the CDR3 reads CASSLGGRIYEQYF. The CDR3 DNA follows: TGTGCCAGCAGCTTGGGAGGTAGGATTTACGAGCAGTACTTC. Filled out from reference TRBV5-6 and TRBJ2-7, the complete variable domain reads DAGVTQSPTHLIKTRGQQVTLRCSPKSGHDTVSWYQQALGQGPQFIFQYYEEEERQRGNFPDRFSGHQFPNYSSELNVNALLLGDSALYLCASSLGGRIYEQYFGPGTRLTVT.